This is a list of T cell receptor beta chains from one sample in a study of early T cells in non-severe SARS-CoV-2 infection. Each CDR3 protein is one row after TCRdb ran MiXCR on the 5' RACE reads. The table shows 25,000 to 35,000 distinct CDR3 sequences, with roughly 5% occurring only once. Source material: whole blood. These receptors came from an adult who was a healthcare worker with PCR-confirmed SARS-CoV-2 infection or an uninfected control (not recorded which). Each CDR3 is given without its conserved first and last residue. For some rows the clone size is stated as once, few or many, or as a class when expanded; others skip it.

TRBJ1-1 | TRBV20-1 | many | SARGRGAGNTEAF
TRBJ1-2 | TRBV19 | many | ASSDPSYGYT
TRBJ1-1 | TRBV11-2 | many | ASSSRGVGGTEAF
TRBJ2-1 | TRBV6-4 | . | ASSDSWGPKQF
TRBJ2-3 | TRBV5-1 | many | ASSWGLAGDTQY
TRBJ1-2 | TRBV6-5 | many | ASSYSSRETNYGYT
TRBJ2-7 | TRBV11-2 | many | ASSLDSAGTSYEQY
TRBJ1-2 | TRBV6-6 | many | ASSYGPGIHGYT
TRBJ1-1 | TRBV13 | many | ASIVRGGDSTEAF
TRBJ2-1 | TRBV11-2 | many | ASSSYSEAYNEQF
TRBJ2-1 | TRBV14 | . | ASSPASPWESSYNEQF
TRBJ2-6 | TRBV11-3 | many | ASSFTTSGANVLT
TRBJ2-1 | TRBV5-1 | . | ASSTSGTRDNGREQF
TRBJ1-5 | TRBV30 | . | AWGDSNQPQH
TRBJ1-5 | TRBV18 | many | ASSPTVNGNQPQH
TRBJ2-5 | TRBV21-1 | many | ASSPRDGQETQY
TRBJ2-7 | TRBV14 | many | ASSQSGQQTWGQY
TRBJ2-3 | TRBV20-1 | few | SARGLAAISTDTQY
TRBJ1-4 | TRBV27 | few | ASRRGPATNEKLF
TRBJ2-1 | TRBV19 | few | ASSIRDQVNEQF
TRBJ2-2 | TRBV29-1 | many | SVKPSGRENTGELF
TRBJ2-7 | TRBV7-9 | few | ASSLGDPRKY
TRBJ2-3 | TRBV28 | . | ASSLRADTQY
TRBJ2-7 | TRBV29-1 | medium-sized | SVDVRTSDWLGPYEQY
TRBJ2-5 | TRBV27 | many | ASSLFQGAVETQY
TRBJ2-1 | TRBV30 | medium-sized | AWNSGLTSYNEQF
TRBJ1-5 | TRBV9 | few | ASSVAGDYQPQH